These 20 T cell receptor beta chains were all obtained from the same sample, sequenced in a study of T cell changes during pregnancy in multiple sclerosis. The protocol was immunoSEQ multiplex PCR, while the TCRdb copy is restricted to in-frame clones and leaves out a portion. The sample includes under 85,000 clones, roughly 92% seen only once; the top ten take around 0.22%. This material consisted of CD4+ T cells from peripheral blood mononuclear cells, taken before pregnancy. The source of these receptors is a female donor with multiple sclerosis, enrolled in a pregnancy study.

The V call is TRBV7-9, the J call TRBJ2-7, with D perhaps TRBD1 (6 bases). CDR3 length: 14 amino acids. Trimming took off 6 bases at V and 5 bases at J, with 17 bases between the two ends. CDR1 is SEHNR, CDR2 FQNEAQ, per germline (reference sequence). Here the CDR3 DNA reads TGTGCCAGCAGTTTGAATGGACAGTCACACGAGCAGTACTTC. Protein sequence: CASSLNGQSHEQYF.

CDR3 protein: CASSGLAGGSYEQYF. CDR3 in DNA: TGTGCCAGCAGTGGACTAGCGGGGGGATCCTACGAGCAGTACTTC. This chain uses TRBV2 with TRBJ2-7; TRBD2 matches at 13 bases. The CDR3 has 15 amino acids. The ends lost 4 bases at V and 1 base at J; junction bases unmatched: 1. Germline-derived CDR1 and CDR2 are SNHLY and FYNNEI.

This chain's CDR3 is CASSLDRENEKLFF. The CDR3, as DNA: TGCGCCAGCAGCTTGGACAGGGAAAATGAAAAACTGTTTTTT. This chain connects TRBV5-1 to TRBJ1-4, with a weak D call TRBD1 (6 bases). The CDR3 spans 14 residues. Germline assignment: CDR1 SGHRS and CDR2 YFSETQ. V lost 0 bases to trimming and J lost 5 bases, with 8 bases between them.

The chain joins TRBV21-1 to TRBJ2-3; TRBD2 was called by the table and not checked on the DNA. TRBV21-1 is described as a pseudogene. The CDR3 has 17 residues. The CDR3, as DNA: TGTGCCAGCAGCAAAGTCCGGGCAGCGGGGTTCACAGATACGCAGTATTTT. This encodes CASSKVRAAGFTDTQYF.

This clone was found once. The rearrangement links TRBV9 to TRBJ2-2, with a weak D call TRBD2 (6 bases). Germline-derived CDR1 and CDR2 are SGDLS and YYNGEE. This CDR3 has 16 residues. V was clipped by 0 bases and J by 1 base, with 10 bases between them. The DNA for the CDR3 is TGTGCCAGCAGCGTAGGTAGTAGCGGGAACACCGGGGAGCTGTTTTTT. Amino acid sequence: CASSVGSSGNTGELFF.

As DNA, the CDR3 is TGTGCCATCAGTGGGACTTTGCAAAACACTGAAGCTTTCTTT. The encoded protein is CAISGTLQNTEAFF. The rearrangement uses TRBV10-3 and TRBJ1-1; D is undetermined. Germline CDR1 and CDR2: ENHRY and SYGVKD. V lost 4 bases and J 2 bases, leaving 11 bases between the germline ends. The CDR3 sequence is 14 residues long.

V usage is TRBV27 and J usage is TRBJ2-3; TRBD2 aligns across 10 bases. V gave up 0 bases and J gave up 6 bases; unmatched junction bases: 9. The length of the CDR3 is 17 residues. Germline V gene sequence: CDR1 MNHEY, CDR2 SMNVEV (reference sequence). CDR3 residues: CASSLSRLAGPPDTQYF. The CDR3 DNA sequence: TGTGCCAGCAGTTTATCTCGACTAGCGGGCCCCCCGGATACGCAGTATTTT.

This chain uses TRBV6-1 with TRBJ1-1, with D perhaps matching TRBD1 (6 bases). This CDR3 is 13 amino acids long. The V gene lost 5 bases and the J gene lost 6 bases, with 13 bases spanning the gap. Germline V gives CDR1 MNHNS, CDR2 SASEGT. CDR3 DNA sequence: TGTGCCAGCAGTACAGGGTTCTCCGCTGAAGCTTTCTTT. Protein sequence: CASSTGFSAEAFF.

This clone was counted a single time. This chain links TRBV6-5 with TRBJ1-1; D perhaps matches TRBD1 (6 bases). The germline V gene encodes CDR1 MNHEY and CDR2 SVGAGI. The CDR3 has 12 amino acids. V shed 4 bases and J shed 10 bases, with 13 bases lying between them. CDR3 in amino acids: CASSSLQGRAFF. DNA of the CDR3: TGTGCCAGCAGTTCCCTACAGGGAAGAGCTTTCTTT.

The chain has TRBV6-1 and TRBJ2-2; D is uncertain. Trimming took off 6 bases at V and 6 bases at J, with 17 bases between the two ends. This CDR3 comprises 15 residues. From germline, CDR1 is MNHNS and CDR2 SASEGT. Here the CDR3 DNA reads TGTGCCAGCAGGAGCCTCGCGAAACCTTCCGGGGAGCTGTTTTTT. This gives the protein CASRSLAKPSGELFF.

This chain connects TRBV7-3 to TRBJ2-5; 12 nucleotides match TRBD2. The CDR3 runs 15 residues. Germline CDR1 SGHTA, CDR2 FQGTGA. V trimming: 5 bases; J trimming: 2 bases; junction bases outside the gene matches: 3. This chain's CDR3 is CASSEGLAGQETQYF. The DNA for the CDR3 is TGTGCCAGCAGCGAAGGACTAGCGGGACAAGAGACCCAGTACTTC.

The chain couples TRBV5-7 to TRBJ1-1; D is possibly TRBD1 (6 bases). TRBV5-7 is designated an ORF whose function remains uncertain. V lost 1 base and J lost 2, with 12 bases in between. The CDR3 contains 15 residues. The CDR3, as DNA: TGTGCCAGCAGCTTGAAGGCAGGGACAAACACTGAAGCTTTCTTT. It translates to CASSLKAGTNTEAFF.

The chain has TRBV10-3 and TRBJ1-1, with a possible D match to TRBD1 (6 bases). This CDR3 is 14 amino acids long. CDR1 ENHRY and CDR2 SYGVKD come from the germline V gene. Trimming shortened V by 3 bases and J by 7 bases, and 15 bases separated the two germline ends. CDR3 sequence reads: CAISDNRANGEAFF. In nucleotides, the CDR3 is TGTGCCATCAGTGACAACAGGGCGAACGGTGAAGCTTTCTTT.

V is TRBV29-1 and J is TRBJ1-2; D unclear. The CDR3 is made up of 12 amino acids. Germline values: CDR1 SQVTM, CDR2 ANQGSEA. V lost 8 bases and J lost 6, with 16 bases in between. This CDR3 reads CSIAGGWDGYTF. The CDR3 nucleotides are TGCAGCATTGCTGGAGGCTGGGATGGCTACACCTTC.

This clone is a singleton in its sample. The CDR3 region has the DNA TGCGCCAGCAGCCAAGATCGGAGTTCTGGTAGGAAGACCCAGTACTTC. Protein: CASSQDRSSGRKTQYF. This chain joins TRBV4-1 and TRBJ2-5; D is ambiguous. Germline CDR1 is MGHRA and CDR2 is YSYEKL. The V end lost 0 bases, the J end lost 6 bases, and 17 bases lay between the germline ends. The CDR3 has 16 residues.

The chain employs TRBV28 and TRBJ2-7; 7 nucleotides line up with TRBD2. The CDR3 loop spans 17 amino acids. The germline V gene encodes CDR1 MDHEN and CDR2 SYDVKM. With 6 bases clipped from V and 5 bases from J, the junction kept 19 bases outside the gene matches. CDR3 protein: CASRPHSPGLQSHEQYF. The CDR3 DNA is TGTGCCAGCAGACCCCACTCGCCGGGACTACAATCGCACGAGCAGTACTTC.

DNA of the CDR3: TGTGCCAGCAGCGTAGGATCGTACAGGGCCAGCGGGGGCCAAGTTAACTCCTACAATGAGCAGTTCTTC. This translates into CASSVGSYRASGGQVNSYNEQFF. V usage is TRBV9 and J usage is TRBJ2-1; 8 bases map to TRBD2. The CDR3 has 23 residues. Germline V gene lookup returns CDR1 SGDLS and CDR2 YYNGEE. Trimming at V came to 0 bases and at J to 0 bases, leaving 23 bases not matched to a gene.

The chain has TRBV6-1 and TRBJ2-3; TRBD2 aligns across 11 bases. This CDR3 has 15 amino acids. The V gene end was trimmed by 6 bases and the J gene end by 10 bases; junction bases not matched to a gene: 12. Germline-derived CDR1 and CDR2 are MNHNS and SASEGT. The CDR3 nucleotides are TGTGCCAGCAGCGCGACTAGCGGGGCTTGGGAGTCGCAGTATTTT. As protein: CASSATSGAWESQYF.

The chain is built from TRBV5-5 and TRBJ2-1, with D perhaps TRBD2 (6 bases). Germline V gene sequence: CDR1 SGHKS, CDR2 YYEKEE (reference sequence). Trimming took off 2 bases at V and 3 bases at J, with 21 bases between the two ends. This CDR3 comprises 18 residues. CDR3 nucleotide sequence: TGTGCCAGCAGCTTTAGGGCCGCCGGGGGAAGGAACTACAATGAGCAGTTCTTC. This codes for CASSFRAAGGRNYNEQFF. Full variable domain (remainder filled in from reference TRBV5-5 and TRBJ2-1): DAGVTQSPTHLIKTRGQQVTLRCSPISGHKSVSWYQQVLGQGPQFIFQYYEKEERGRGNFPDRFSARQFPNYSSELNVNALLLGDSALYLCASSFRAAGGRNYNEQFFGPGTRLTVL.

This clone was seen more than once but under ten times. V and J are TRBV25-1 and TRBJ1-5, with a tentative D call TRBD1 (6 bases). The V end lost 9 bases, the J end lost 7 bases, and 13 bases lay between the germline ends. Germline CDR1 and CDR2: MGHDK and SYGVNS. The CDR3 contains 12 residues. CDR3: CASRAGDQPQHF. Written as DNA, the CDR3 is TGTGCCAGTCGAGCAGGGGACCAGCCCCAGCATTTT.